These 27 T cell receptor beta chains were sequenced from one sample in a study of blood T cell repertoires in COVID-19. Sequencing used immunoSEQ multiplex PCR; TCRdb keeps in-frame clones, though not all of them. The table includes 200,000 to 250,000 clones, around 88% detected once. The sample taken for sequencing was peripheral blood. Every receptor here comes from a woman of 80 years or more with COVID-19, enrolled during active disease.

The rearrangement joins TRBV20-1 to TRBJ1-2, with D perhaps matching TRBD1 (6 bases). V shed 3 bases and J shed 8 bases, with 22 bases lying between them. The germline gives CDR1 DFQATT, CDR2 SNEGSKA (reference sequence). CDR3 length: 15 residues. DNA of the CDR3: TGCAGTGCTAGTCAACCCCGCGGGGGGCGGGGAGGCTACACCTTC. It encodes CSASQPRGGRGGYTF.

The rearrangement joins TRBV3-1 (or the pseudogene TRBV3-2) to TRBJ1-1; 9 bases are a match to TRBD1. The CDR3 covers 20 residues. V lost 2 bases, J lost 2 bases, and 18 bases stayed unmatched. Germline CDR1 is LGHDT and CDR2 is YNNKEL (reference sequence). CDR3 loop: CASSQKFGLPTGGGNTEAFF. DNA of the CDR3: TGTGCCAGCAGCCAAAAATTTGGGCTCCCCACAGGGGGCGGAAACACTGAAGCTTTCTTT.

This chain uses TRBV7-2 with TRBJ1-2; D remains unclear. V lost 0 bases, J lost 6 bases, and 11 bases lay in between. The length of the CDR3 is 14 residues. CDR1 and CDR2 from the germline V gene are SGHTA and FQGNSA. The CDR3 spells CASSLARVIDGYTF. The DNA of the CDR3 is TGTGCCAGCAGCTTAGCGCGGGTTATCGATGGCTACACCTTC.

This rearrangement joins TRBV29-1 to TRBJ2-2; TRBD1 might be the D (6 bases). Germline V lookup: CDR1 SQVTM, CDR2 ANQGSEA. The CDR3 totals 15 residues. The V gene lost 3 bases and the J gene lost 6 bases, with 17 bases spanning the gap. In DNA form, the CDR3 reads TGCAGCGTTGATAGGGTAGGGGGTAGCGCCGGGGAGCTGTTTTTT. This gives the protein CSVDRVGGSAGELFF.

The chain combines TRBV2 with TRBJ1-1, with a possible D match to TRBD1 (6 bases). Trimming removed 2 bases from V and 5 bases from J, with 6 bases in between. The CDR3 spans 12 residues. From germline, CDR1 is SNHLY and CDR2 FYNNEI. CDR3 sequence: CASSEQGTEAFF. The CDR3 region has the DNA TGTGCCAGCAGTGAACAGGGGACTGAAGCTTTCTTT. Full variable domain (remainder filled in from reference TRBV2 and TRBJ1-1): EPEVTQTPSHQVTQMGQEVILRCVPISNHLYFYWYRQILGQKVEFLVSFYNNEISEKSEIFDDQFSVERPDGSNFTLKIRSTKLEDSAMYFCASSEQGTEAFFGQGTRLTVV.

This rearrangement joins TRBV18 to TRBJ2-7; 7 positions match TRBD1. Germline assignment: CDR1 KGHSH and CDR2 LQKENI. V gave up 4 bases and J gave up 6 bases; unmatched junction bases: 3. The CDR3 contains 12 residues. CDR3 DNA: TGTGCCAGCTCACTACAGGGGAGCGAGCAGTACTTC. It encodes CASSLQGSEQYF. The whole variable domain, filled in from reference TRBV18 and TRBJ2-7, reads NAGVMQNPRHLVRRRGQEARLRCSPMKGHSHVYWYRQLPEEGLKFMVYLQKENIIDESGMPKERFSAEFPKEGPSILRIQQVVRGDSAAYFCASSLQGSEQYFGPGTRLTVT.

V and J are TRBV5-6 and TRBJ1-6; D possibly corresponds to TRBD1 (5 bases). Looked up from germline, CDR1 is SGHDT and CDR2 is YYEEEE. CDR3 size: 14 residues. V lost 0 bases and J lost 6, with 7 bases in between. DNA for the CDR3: TGTGCCAGCAGCTTGGAGGGGTTTAATTCACCCCTCCACTTT. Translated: CASSLEGFNSPLHF.

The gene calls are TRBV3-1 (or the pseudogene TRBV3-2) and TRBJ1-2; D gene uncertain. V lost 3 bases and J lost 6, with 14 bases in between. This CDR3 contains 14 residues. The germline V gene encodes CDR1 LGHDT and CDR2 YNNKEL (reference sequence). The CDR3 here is CASSHSAGTNGYTF. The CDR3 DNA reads TGTGCCAGCAGCCATAGTGCTGGAACTAATGGCTACACCTTC.

The CDR3 bases are TGTGCCAGCAGCGTAGGACCTTCGATAGAGACAGGGTTCTATGGCTACACCTTC. Amino acids: CASSVGPSIETGFYGYTF. The chain uses TRBV9 and TRBJ1-2, with 7 bases aligning to TRBD1. Germline-derived CDR1 and CDR2 are SGDLS and YYNGEE. This CDR3 has 18 amino acids. With V trimmed by 0 bases and J by 4 bases, 15 bases remained unmatched.

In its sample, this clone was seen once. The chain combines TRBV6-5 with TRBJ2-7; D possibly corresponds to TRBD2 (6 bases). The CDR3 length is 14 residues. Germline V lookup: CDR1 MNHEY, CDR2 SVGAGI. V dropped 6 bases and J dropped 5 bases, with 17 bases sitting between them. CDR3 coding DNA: TGTGCCAGCAGCCAATCGGGAGCTGTGCACGAGCAGTACGTC. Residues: CASSQSGAVHEQYV.

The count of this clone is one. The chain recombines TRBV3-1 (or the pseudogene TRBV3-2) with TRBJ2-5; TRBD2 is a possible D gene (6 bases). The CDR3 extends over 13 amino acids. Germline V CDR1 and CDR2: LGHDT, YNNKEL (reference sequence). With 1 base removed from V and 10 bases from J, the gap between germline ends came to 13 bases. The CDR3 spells CASSQANGEDQYF. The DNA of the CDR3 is TGTGCCAGCAGCCAAGCTAATGGGGAGGACCAGTACTTC.

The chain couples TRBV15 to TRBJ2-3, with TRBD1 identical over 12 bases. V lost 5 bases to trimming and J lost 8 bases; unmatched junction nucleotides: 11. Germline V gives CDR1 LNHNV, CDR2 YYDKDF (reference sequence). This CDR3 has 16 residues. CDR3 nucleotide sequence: TGTGCCACCAGCCGTAGGGTGGGACAGGGGGCTATTACGCAGTATTTT. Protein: CATSRRVGQGAITQYF.

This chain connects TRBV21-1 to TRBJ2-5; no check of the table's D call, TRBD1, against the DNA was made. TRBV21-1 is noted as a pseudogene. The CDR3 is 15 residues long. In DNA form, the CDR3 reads TGTGCCAGCATCGACAGGGGCCCCTACTTTATAACCCAGTACTTC. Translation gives CASIDRGPYFITQYF.

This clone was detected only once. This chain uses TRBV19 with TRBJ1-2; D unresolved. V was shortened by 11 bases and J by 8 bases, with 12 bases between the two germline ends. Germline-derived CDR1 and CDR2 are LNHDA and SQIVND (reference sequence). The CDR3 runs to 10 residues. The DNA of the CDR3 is TGTGCCCCTCCGGGGTACGGCTACACCTTC. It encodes CAPPGYGYTF.

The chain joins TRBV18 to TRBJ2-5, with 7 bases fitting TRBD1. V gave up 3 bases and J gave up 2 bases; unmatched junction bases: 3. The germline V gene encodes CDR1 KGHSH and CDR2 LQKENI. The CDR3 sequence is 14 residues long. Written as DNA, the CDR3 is TGTGCCAGCTCACCCAGACAGGGTCAAGAGACCCAGTACTTC. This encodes CASSPRQGQETQYF.

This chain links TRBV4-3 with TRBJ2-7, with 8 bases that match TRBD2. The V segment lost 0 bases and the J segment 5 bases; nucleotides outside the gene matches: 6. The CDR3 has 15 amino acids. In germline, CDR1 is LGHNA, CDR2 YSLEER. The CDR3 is CASSQEGTSSHEQYF. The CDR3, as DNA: TGCGCCAGCAGCCAAGAAGGGACTAGTTCCCACGAGCAGTACTTC.

CDR3: CASSLAKQGGYGYTF. The CDR3 nucleotides are TGCGCCAGCAGCTTGGCCAAACAGGGAGGGTATGGCTACACCTTC. The chain couples TRBV5-1 to TRBJ1-2; perhaps TRBD1 as D (6 bases). Germline CDR1 SGHRS, CDR2 YFSETQ. The CDR3 runs to 15 residues. V was pared by 0 bases and J by 5 bases, with 14 bases between.

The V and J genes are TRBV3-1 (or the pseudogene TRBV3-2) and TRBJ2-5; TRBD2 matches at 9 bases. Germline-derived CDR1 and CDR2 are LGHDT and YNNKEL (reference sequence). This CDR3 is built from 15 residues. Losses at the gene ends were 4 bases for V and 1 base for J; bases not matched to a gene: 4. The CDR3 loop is CASSPRRGGQETQYF. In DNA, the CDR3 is TGTGCCAGCAGCCCCCGGCGGGGGGGCCAAGAGACCCAGTACTTC.

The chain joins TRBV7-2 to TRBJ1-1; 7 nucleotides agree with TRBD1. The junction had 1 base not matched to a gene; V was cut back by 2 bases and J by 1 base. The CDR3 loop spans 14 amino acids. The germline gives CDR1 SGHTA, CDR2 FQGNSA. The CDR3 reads CASSLQGGNTEAFF. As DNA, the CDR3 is TGTGCCAGCAGCTTACAGGGGGGGAACACTGAAGCTTTCTTT.

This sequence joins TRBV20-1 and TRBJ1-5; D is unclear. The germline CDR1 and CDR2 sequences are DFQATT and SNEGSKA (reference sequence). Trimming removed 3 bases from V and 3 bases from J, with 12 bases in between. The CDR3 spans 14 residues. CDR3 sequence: CSASDGRANQPQHF. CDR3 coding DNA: TGCAGTGCTAGTGATGGGAGGGCCAATCAGCCCCAGCATTTT.

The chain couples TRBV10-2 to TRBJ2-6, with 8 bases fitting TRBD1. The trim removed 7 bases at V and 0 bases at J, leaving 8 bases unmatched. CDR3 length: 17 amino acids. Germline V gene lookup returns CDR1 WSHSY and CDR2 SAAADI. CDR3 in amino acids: CASNSGTGVSGANVLTF. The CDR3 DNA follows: TGCGCCAGCAACTCCGGGACAGGTGTCTCTGGGGCCAACGTCCTGACTTTC.

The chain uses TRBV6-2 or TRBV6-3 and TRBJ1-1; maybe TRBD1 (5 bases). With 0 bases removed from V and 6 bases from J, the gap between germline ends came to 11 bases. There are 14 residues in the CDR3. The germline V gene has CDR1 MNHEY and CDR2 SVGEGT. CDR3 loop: CASSYSIQDPEAFF. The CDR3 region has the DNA TGTGCCAGCAGTTACTCGATACAGGATCCTGAAGCTTTCTTT.

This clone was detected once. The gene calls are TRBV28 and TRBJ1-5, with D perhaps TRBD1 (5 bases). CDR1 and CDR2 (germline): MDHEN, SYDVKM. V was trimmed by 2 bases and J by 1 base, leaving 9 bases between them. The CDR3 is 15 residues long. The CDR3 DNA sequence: TGTGCCAGCAGTTTAAATCGGGGGAGCAATCAGCCCCAGCATTTT. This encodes CASSLNRGSNQPQHF.

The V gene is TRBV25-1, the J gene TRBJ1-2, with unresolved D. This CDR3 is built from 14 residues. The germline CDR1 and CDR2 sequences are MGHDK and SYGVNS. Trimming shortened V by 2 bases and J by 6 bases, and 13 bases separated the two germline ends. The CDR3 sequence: CASSEGLPENGYTF. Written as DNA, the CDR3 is TGTGCCAGCAGTGAAGGGTTACCGGAGAATGGCTACACCTTC.

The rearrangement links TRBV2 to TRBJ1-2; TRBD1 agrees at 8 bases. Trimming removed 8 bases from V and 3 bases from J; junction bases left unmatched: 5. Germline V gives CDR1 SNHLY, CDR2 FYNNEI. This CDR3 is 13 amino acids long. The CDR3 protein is CASRLGQDYGYTF. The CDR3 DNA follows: TGTGCCAGCCGATTGGGACAGGACTATGGCTACACCTTC.

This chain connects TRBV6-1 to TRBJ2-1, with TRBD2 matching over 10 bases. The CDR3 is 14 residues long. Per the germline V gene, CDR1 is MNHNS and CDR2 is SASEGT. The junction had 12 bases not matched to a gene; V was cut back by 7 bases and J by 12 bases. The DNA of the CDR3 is TGTGCCAGCAATAAAGCGGGGGGGCAATCCCGGCAGTTCTTC. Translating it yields CASNKAGGQSRQFF.

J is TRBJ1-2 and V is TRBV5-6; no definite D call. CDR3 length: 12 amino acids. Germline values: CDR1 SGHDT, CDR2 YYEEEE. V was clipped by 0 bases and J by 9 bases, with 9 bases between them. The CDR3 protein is CASSLVGDSYTF. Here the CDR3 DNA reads TGTGCCAGCAGCTTGGTCGGGGATAGCTACACCTTC.